This TCR beta chain derives from a study of graft-versus-host responses after intestinal transplantation. The study's findings and limits: In recipient marrow, GvH clones were found, and some appeared first in ileum or blood.

Graft tissue was processed to release intraepithelial and lamina propria lymphocytes. In regard to this clone: What it recognizes is unknown.

Trimming stripped 7 bases from V and 5 bases from J, with 9 bases between. The germline CDR1 and CDR2 sequences are ENHRY and SYGVKD. This CDR3 is 12 amino acids long. Method: immunoSEQ multiplex PCR; TCRdb's copy keeps in-frame clones and lacks some. The repertoire holds thousands of clones, with about 64% as singletons. J is TRBJ2-1 and V is TRBV10-3; tentatively, D is TRBD2 (6 bases). The receptor was isolated from a human patient who received an intestinal transplant, so some T cells may come from the graft donor. This specimen was ileum tissue, taken around 50 days after transplant. The CDR3 region has the DNA TGTGCCATCAACGGGGGAGACAATGAGCAGTTCTTC. Protein: CAINGGDNEQFF.